These 25 T cell receptor beta chains share one sample of origin, sequenced in a study of PD-L1 blockade in urothelial cancer. TCRdb keeps only in-frame clones here, not all; method: immunoSEQ multiplex PCR. The sample contains 50,000 to 75,000 clones, about 81% of which appear only once. Time point specified: pretreatment peripheral blood. The starting material was PBMCs, obtained around atezolizumab (anti-PD-L1) treatment. These receptors all stem from a man in his sixties or seventies with urothelial cancer.

The genes are TRBV27 and TRBJ1-5; D is unresolved. The V end was cut by 5 bases, the J end by 3 bases, with 8 bases between. This CDR3 spans 13 amino acids. Germline CDR1 and CDR2: MNHEY and SMNVEV (reference sequence). The CDR3 spells CASSISLNQPQHF. The CDR3 nucleotides are TGTGCCAGCAGTATTTCCCTCAATCAGCCCCAGCATTTT.

This sequence joins TRBV28 and TRBJ2-7; no clear D gene. This CDR3 region has 13 residues. V was clipped by 5 bases and J by 2 bases, with 10 bases between them. Per germline, CDR1 MDHEN and CDR2 SYDVKM. The CDR3 DNA sequence: TGTGCCAGCAGTGGAACAGTAACCTACGAGCAGTACTTC. Amino acids: CASSGTVTYEQYF.

This clone was counted a few times. The genes are TRBV14 and TRBJ1-1, with D unclear. Germline CDR1 and CDR2: SGHDN and FVKESK. The CDR3 consists of 12 residues. V lost 2 bases and J lost 2, with 3 bases in between. CDR3 sequence (DNA): TGTGCCAGCAGCCAAACTAACACTGAAGCTTTCTTT. Residues: CASSQTNTEAFF.

This clone was recorded once. This CDR3 is CASSRPDRSNTEAFF. CDR3 nucleotide sequence: TGTGCCAGCAGCAGACCGGACAGATCGAACACTGAAGCTTTCTTT. The chain carries TRBV7-9 and TRBJ1-1; maybe TRBD1 (6 bases). Trimming left V 5 bases short and J 1 base short, with 14 bases between. CDR3 length: 15 residues. Germline V lookup: CDR1 SEHNR, CDR2 FQNEAQ (reference sequence).

This chain connects TRBV7-2 to TRBJ1-4, with D possibly matching TRBD1 (6 bases). The CDR3 runs 14 residues. Trimming pared 3 bases from V and 3 bases from J, leaving 8 bases between. The V gene's germline CDR1 is SGHTA and CDR2 FQGNSA. CDR3 sequence: CASSLGAANEKLFF. The CDR3, as DNA: TGTGCCAGCAGCTTGGGGGCAGCTAATGAAAAACTGTTTTTT.

This rearrangement joins TRBV7-3 to TRBJ2-7; 7 bases fit TRBD2. The V segment lost 1 base and the J segment 0 bases; nucleotides outside the gene matches: 12. CDR1 is SGHTA, CDR2 FQGTGA, per germline. The CDR3 totals 18 residues. The CDR3 spells CASSLKWGRDHLSYEQYF. The DNA for the CDR3 is TGTGCCAGCAGCTTAAAGTGGGGGAGGGATCATCTCTCCTACGAGCAGTACTTC. Full variable domain (rest looked up from reference TRBV7-3 and TRBJ2-7): GAGVSQTPSNKVTEKGKYVELRCDPISGHTALYWYRQSLGQGPEFLIYFQGTGAADDSGLPNDRFFAVRPEGSVSTLKIQRTERGDSAVYLCASSLKWGRDHLSYEQYFGPGTRLTVT.

This sequence joins TRBV25-1 and TRBJ2-6; the match to TRBD1 covers 8 bases. CDR3 size: 18 residues. The V segment lost 1 base and the J segment 2 bases; nucleotides outside the gene matches: 7. Germline lookup yields CDR1 MGHDK and CDR2 SYGVNS. CDR3 DNA sequence: TGTGCCAGCAGTGAATTGGGTCAGGGGGCGCCTGGGGCCAACGTCCTGACTTTC. It encodes CASSELGQGAPGANVLTF.

The chain joins TRBV11-2 to TRBJ1-1, with D hard to call. V lost 2 bases and J 3 bases, leaving 7 bases between the germline ends. The CDR3 has 13 residues. Germline V gives CDR1 SGHAT, CDR2 FQNNGV. In DNA form, the CDR3 reads TGTGCCAGCAGCTTAAACAGATACACTGAAGCTTTCTTT. Translating it yields CASSLNRYTEAFF.

The J gene is TRBJ2-7, the V gene TRBV5-8; perhaps TRBD1 as D (5 bases). The CDR3 runs to 12 residues. Germline assignment: CDR1 SGHTS and CDR2 YDEGEE. The V gene lost 3 bases and the J gene lost 4 bases, with 8 bases spanning the gap. The CDR3 DNA is TGTGCCAGCAGCTCCCAGGGATACGAGCAGTACTTC. Its protein product is CASSSQGYEQYF.

The genes are TRBV28 and TRBJ2-7; perhaps TRBD1 as D (6 bases). CDR1 is MDHEN, CDR2 SYDVKM, per germline. The CDR3 loop spans 15 amino acids. V lost 1 base, J lost 4 bases, and 14 bases lay in between. CDR3 loop: CASSLLGVGGYEQYF. CDR3 DNA sequence: TGTGCCAGCAGTTTATTAGGGGTAGGGGGATACGAGCAGTACTTC.

The chain couples TRBV28 to TRBJ1-1, with D perhaps TRBD1 (5 bases). Trimming left V 6 bases short and J 7 bases short, with 9 bases between. Germline V CDR1 and CDR2: MDHEN, SYDVKM. The CDR3 has 11 residues. The chain's CDR3 is CASRSDSEAFF. CDR3 in DNA: TGTGCCAGCAGGTCCGACAGTGAAGCTTTCTTT.

The J gene is TRBJ1-5, the V gene TRBV19, with D uncertain. Germline-derived CDR1 and CDR2 are LNHDA and SQIVND (reference sequence). CDR3 size: 15 residues. V dropped 5 bases and J dropped 3 bases, with 14 bases sitting between them. CDR3 residues: CASSGGQFYNQPQHF. DNA of the CDR3: TGTGCCAGTAGTGGTGGGCAATTTTACAATCAGCCCCAGCATTTT.

The chain uses TRBV7-2 and TRBJ2-7, with unresolved D. V was cut by 4 bases and J by 2 bases, with 9 bases left in between. This CDR3 region has 13 residues. CDR1 and CDR2 from the germline V gene are SGHTA and FQGNSA. CDR3 protein: CASSYGLPYEQYF. In DNA, the CDR3 is TGTGCCAGCAGCTACGGTTTACCCTACGAGCAGTACTTC. The full variable domain, with the rest looked up from reference TRBV7-2 and TRBJ2-7, is GAGVSQSPSNKVTEKGKDVELRCDPISGHTALYWYRQSLGQGLEFLIYFQGNSAPDKSGLPSDRFSAERTGGSVSTLTIQRTQQEDSAVYLCASSYGLPYEQYFGPGTRLTVT.

This clone was counted once. The rearrangement joins TRBV29-1 to TRBJ2-1, with D tentatively TRBD1 (6 bases). CDR1 and CDR2 from the germline V gene are SQVTM and ANQGSEA. This CDR3 has 13 amino acids. V lost 4 bases to trimming and J lost 9 bases, with 16 bases between them. The CDR3 loop reads CSVAQGPGGEQFF. Written as DNA, the CDR3 is TGCAGCGTTGCACAGGGTCCCGGTGGTGAGCAGTTCTTC.

The chain links TRBV19 to TRBJ1-1, with D tentatively TRBD1 (5 bases). The germline gives CDR1 LNHDA, CDR2 SQIVND (reference sequence). The CDR3 is 16 amino acids. The V end was cut by 3 bases, the J end by 0 bases, with 14 bases between. The CDR3 spells CASSIHGGELNTEAFF. CDR3 nucleotides: TGTGCCAGTAGTATTCATGGGGGGGAGTTGAACACTGAAGCTTTCTTT. Supplemented by reference TRBV19 and TRBJ1-1, the full variable domain reads DGGITQSPKYLFRKEGQNVTLSCEQNLNHDAMYWYRQDPGQGLRLIYYSQIVNDFQKGDIAEGYSVSREKKESFPLTVTSAQKNPTAFYLCASSIHGGELNTEAFFGQGTRLTVV.

This clone came up once. The chain couples TRBV28 to TRBJ2-1; 7 positions match TRBD2. The CDR3 has 14 residues. Germline assignment: CDR1 MDHEN and CDR2 SYDVKM. Trimming took 6 bases from V and 4 from J; bases not matched to a gene: 6. The CDR3 DNA reads as TGTGCCAGCAGCCCGATACTAGCGTACAATGAGCAGTTCTTC. Residues: CASSPILAYNEQFF.

The chain recombines TRBV4-3 with TRBJ1-4; TRBD1 agrees at 7 bases. V was pared by 2 bases and J by 9 bases, with 9 bases of the junction left unmatched. The CDR3 has 15 amino acids. Germline CDR1 is LGHNA and CDR2 is YSLEER. The CDR3 loop reads CASSQTRGTAQKLFF. The CDR3 coding sequence is TGCGCCAGCAGCCAAACTCGAGGGACAGCCCAAAAACTGTTTTTT.

This clone was counted a few times. The chain joins TRBV23-1 to TRBJ2-7, with a possible D match to TRBD1 (6 bases). TRBV23-1 is assigned to the ORF class and has an uncertain function. This CDR3 has 15 amino acids. V dropped 0 bases and J dropped 5 bases, with 14 bases sitting between them. Written as DNA, the CDR3 is TGCGCCAGCAGTCAATCGGGCCAGGGGCGAAACGAGCAGTACTTC. Protein sequence: CASSQSGQGRNEQYF.

The rearrangement links TRBV18 to TRBJ2-7, with TRBD2 as a possible D gene (6 bases). The V gene lost 3 bases and the J gene lost 5 bases, with 20 bases spanning the gap. Germline CDR1 and CDR2: KGHSH and LQKENI. The CDR3 consists of 16 residues. CDR3 residues: CASSPLTSLRLDEQYF. As DNA, the CDR3 is TGTGCCAGCTCACCCCTTACTAGCCTAAGACTTGACGAGCAGTACTTC.

V gene TRBV11-2 combines with J gene TRBJ2-2; D might be TRBD2 (6 bases). V lost 6 bases to trimming and J lost 2 bases, with 19 bases between them. Germline V gene sequence: CDR1 SGHAT, CDR2 FQNNGV. The CDR3 totals 17 residues. CDR3 amino acids: CASRVGDWRHNTGELFF. The CDR3 DNA reads as TGTGCCAGCAGGGTTGGGGACTGGAGACATAACACCGGGGAGCTGTTTTTT.

The gene calls are TRBV23-1 and TRBJ2-7, with 9 bases aligning to TRBD1. TRBV23-1 is identified as an open reading frame with a role that is uncertain. After removal of 3 bases from V and 5 bases from J, the junction contained 11 bases not matched to a gene. The CDR3 totals 16 residues. CDR3 residues: CASSQNPGQGPHEQYF. CDR3 coding DNA: TGCGCCAGCAGTCAGAATCCGGGACAGGGTCCCCACGAGCAGTACTTC.

The chain links TRBV7-3 to TRBJ2-2; 15 bases fit TRBD2. This CDR3 region has 18 residues. Trimming at V came to 4 bases and at J to 3 bases, leaving 6 bases not matched to a gene. Germline-derived CDR1 and CDR2 are SGHTA and FQGTGA. The CDR3 sequence: CASSSRTSGREDTGELFF. For the CDR3, the DNA is TGTGCCAGCAGCTCTCGGACTAGCGGGAGGGAAGACACCGGGGAGCTGTTTTTT.

The chain uses TRBV5-1 and TRBJ2-1, with 10 bases identical to TRBD1. The CDR3 spans 15 residues. Unmatched junction bases numbered 4, after V lost 2 bases and J lost 5 bases. Per germline, CDR1 SGHRS and CDR2 YFSETQ. The CDR3 loop is CASSFGQGVDNEQFF. The CDR3 region has the DNA TGCGCCAGCAGCTTCGGACAGGGGGTCGACAATGAGCAGTTCTTC.

This clone was observed a few times. The chain employs TRBV7-2 and TRBJ2-7; 7 positions agree with TRBD2. Germline lookup yields CDR1 SGHTA and CDR2 FQGNSA. Trimming removed 3 bases from V and 1 base from J; junction bases left unmatched: 3. The CDR3 consists of 14 residues. The CDR3 DNA is TGTGCCAGCAGCTTTAGGGACTATTCCTACGAGCAGTACTTC. This translates into CASSFRDYSYEQYF.

This chain uses TRBV21-1 with TRBJ1-4; whether TRBD1, the table's D call, matches the DNA was not checked. TRBV21-1 is labeled a pseudogene. The CDR3 length is 14 residues. CDR3: CASREGALNEKLFF. CDR3 nucleotides: TGTGCCAGCAGAGAGGGGGCCCTTAATGAAAAACTGTTTTTT.